This T cell receptor beta chain was identified during a study of metastatic and nonmetastatic thyroid tumors. Study at large: Repertoires from blood and tumor or nodule tissue of malignant and benign thyroid patients were compared. Study-level results: A significant increase in TCR beta diversity was reportedly seen in malignant thyroid tumors relative to benign nodules, in blood and tumor.

Thyroid surgery was preceded by no treatment in any patient. This clone was picked up many times. Its antigen is unknown. From the PCR reads, TCRdb re-called clones with MiXCR. The data show approximately 65,000 clones, 4% to 4.5% seen once. The sequenced material came from blood. The source of this sequence is a female donor with papillary thyroid cancer or a benign thyroid nodule (not recorded which). Some clones in this sample may be carry-over from other donors' samples.

CDR3 sequence: CASSLDRGQGGYTF. In DNA form, the CDR3 reads TGTGCCAGCAGCTTGGACAGGGGGCAAGGTGGCTACACCTTC. The chain combines TRBV5-4 with TRBJ1-2; 9 bases are a match to TRBD1. The CDR3 loop spans 14 amino acids. CDR1 and CDR2 from the germline V gene are SGHNT and YYREEE (reference sequence). The V gene end was trimmed by 0 bases and the J gene end by 7 bases; junction bases not matched to a gene: 4.